The present entry profiles one T cell receptor (beta chain) with its context. No cognate antigen has been identified for it. Base qualities were left out, and no much larger clone turns up one base away. Using the deep immunoSEQ assay, TCR CDR3 regions were amplified from genomic DNA by multiplex PCR. For each cell subset, the extracted genomic DNA was distributed evenly across all wells of several immunoSEQ 96-well plates, and each plate served as one replicate. Each replicate PCR for sorted subsets received roughly 200 ng genomic DNA, equal to 28,000 or so T cell genomes. Purified libraries were measured with a Qubit 3.0 fluorometer, size-checked on a Bioanalyzer 2100, and measured again with the KAPA Library Quantification kit. Each immunoSEQ 96-well plate was sequenced on its own single-read 150-cycle Illumina NextSeq 550 flow cell. Under the source paper's analysis protocol: Because the immunoSEQ output included only junctional sequences and no quality scores, the filtering could not be the same as the filtering used for full-length reads. To assign V/J genes and CDR3, sequences were annotated using PyIR, a Python wrapper for IgBLAST v1.9, with IMGT germline references. Reads were filtered out if the reads had weak V/J assignments (E-value above 1e-6), no CDR3, stop codons, out-of-frame junctions, or ambiguous translated residues. V3J clonotypes were defined as sequences sharing an identical inferred V gene, J gene, and CDR3 amino acid sequence. To compute the percentage overlap between repertoires, the number of shared unique clonotypes was divided by the size of the smaller repertoire. RTK rarefaction, the Chao1 estimator, and Recon v2.1 estimates of unobserved clonotypes were used to assess repertoire richness. Generation probabilities for all TCRbeta clonotypes obtained by the gDNA method from a handful of donors were computed using OLGA. TCRdb re-hosts the immuneACCESS table, in-frame sequences only. Its copies lack some clones; in the studies checked, an unresolved V gene accounts for under half of them, and the cause for the rest is not known. V, J and clone size are taken as reported in that table, and D and trimming were inferred from the DNA itself. The sample data list approximately 2,000,000 clones, and 90% to 95% of these were observed just once. 1.5% to 2% of the sample is in the top ten clones.

The data derive from a study of shared clonotypes between healthy human individuals (dated by TCRdb to 2020 to 2021). In terms of the full investigation: Three men and a couple of women, aged 18 to 49 years, made up the cohort. To estimate repertoire size and how much clonotype sharing occurs between individuals, the study deeply sequenced the blood TCR repertoires of about 5 healthy adults. For each donor, three plates each were used for CD4 naive and CD4 memory, two plates were used for CD8 naive, and one plate was used for CD8 memory. Different laboratories and diverse techniques were used to prepare libraries and sequence TCR repertoires, to increase sequencing depth and limit assay-specific biases. Between about 0.8 and 9 billion PBMCs per donor were obtained by leukapheresis.

For the CD8 naive samples, CD45RO-negative cells were positively selected for CCR7, yielding a CD45RA+CCR7+ population from which TemRA cells were excluded. The donors were healthy, HIV-negative adults who had no recently reported acute infections or vaccinations. All donors were Caucasian adults living in Nashville, Tennessee, USA. After blood collection by leukapheresis, PBMCs were isolated using Ficoll-Histopaque density gradient centrifugation and then cryopreserved in the vapor phase of liquid nitrogen. Purity and quantity of every magnetically sorted T cell population were checked by analytical flow cytometry. Genomic DNA was isolated from every sorted fraction and measured by UV absorbance on a Nanodrop 2000c. What the research found in general, with its limitations: Compared with non-shared clonotypes, clonotypes shared by all four sorted-subset donors had higher generation probabilities. Sampling was restricted to blood, and TCR repertoires in tissues likely differ from the TCR repertoires found in blood. Sharing across a handful of donors was observed for 5% to 6.5% of naive CD4, over 3% of naive CD8, roughly 2.3% of memory CD4, and roughly 0.4% of memory CD8 clonotypes. Based on pairwise subsampling, the degree of clonotype sharing among donors was expected to be affected by sequencing depth. The small number of donors limited the genetic and exposure-history diversity represented. Estimated clonotype richness was generally larger for naive than for memory subsets. Rarefaction of sorted-subset datasets indicated incomplete sequencing despite the large sequencing depth.

For CDR1 and CDR2, the germline V gene lists SGHDT and YYEEEE. V loses 0 bases at its end and J loses 6 bases; junction bases beyond the gene matches: 5. There are 16 amino acids in the CDR3, from cysteine to phenylalanine inclusive. Solely the CDR3 DNA is kept, with 48 bases framed from the first base. This clonotype was obtained from a man younger than 35 in good health. Some clones in this sample may be carry-over from other donors' samples. Source material: naive CD8+ T cells from PBMCs. The sample's cell subset or site label is to be understood as: CD45RA+CCR7+. The chain was built from TRBV5-6 and TRBJ2-1; 11 central bases correspond to TRBD2. The nucleotide sequence reads TGTGCCAGCAGCTTGGCCCTAGCGGGAGGTGCCAATGAGCAGTTCTTC. It codes for CASSLALAGGANEQFF.